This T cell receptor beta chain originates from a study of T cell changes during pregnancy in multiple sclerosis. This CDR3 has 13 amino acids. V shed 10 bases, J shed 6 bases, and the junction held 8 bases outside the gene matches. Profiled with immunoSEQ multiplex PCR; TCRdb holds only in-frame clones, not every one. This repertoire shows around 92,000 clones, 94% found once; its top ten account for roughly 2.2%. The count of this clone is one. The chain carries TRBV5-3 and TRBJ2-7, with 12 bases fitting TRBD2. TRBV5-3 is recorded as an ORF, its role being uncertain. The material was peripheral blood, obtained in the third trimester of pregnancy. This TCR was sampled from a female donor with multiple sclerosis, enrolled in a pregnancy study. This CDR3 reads CAVPTSGSFEQYF. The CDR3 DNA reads TGTGCCGTCCCGACTAGCGGGAGTTTCGAGCAGTACTTC.